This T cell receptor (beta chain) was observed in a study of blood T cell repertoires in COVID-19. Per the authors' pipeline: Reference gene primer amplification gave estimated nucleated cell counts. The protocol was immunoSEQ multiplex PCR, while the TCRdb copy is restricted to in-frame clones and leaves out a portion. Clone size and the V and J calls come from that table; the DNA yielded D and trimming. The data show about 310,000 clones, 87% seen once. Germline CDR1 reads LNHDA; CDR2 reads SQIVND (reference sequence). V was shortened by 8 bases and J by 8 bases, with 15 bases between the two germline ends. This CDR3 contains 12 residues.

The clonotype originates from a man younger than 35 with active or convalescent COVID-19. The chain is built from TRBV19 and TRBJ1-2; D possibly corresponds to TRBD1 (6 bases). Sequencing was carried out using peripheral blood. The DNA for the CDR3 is TGTGCCAGTGTACAGGGATTTAACGGCTACACCTTC. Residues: CASVQGFNGYTF.